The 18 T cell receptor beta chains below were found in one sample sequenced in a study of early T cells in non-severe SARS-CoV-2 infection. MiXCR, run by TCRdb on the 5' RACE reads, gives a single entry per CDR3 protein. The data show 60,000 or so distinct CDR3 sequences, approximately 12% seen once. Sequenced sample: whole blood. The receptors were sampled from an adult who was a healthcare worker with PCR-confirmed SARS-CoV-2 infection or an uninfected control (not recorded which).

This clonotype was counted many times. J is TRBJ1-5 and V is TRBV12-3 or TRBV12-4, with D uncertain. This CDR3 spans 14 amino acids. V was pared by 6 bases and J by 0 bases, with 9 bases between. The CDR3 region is CASSQQPSNQPQHF. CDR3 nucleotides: TGTGCCAGCAGCCAACAACCTAGCAATCAGCCCCAGCATTTT.

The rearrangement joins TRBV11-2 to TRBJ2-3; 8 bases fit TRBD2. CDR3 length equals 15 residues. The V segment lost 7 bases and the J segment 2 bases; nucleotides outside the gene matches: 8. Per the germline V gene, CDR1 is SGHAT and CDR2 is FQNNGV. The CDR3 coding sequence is TGTGCCAGCAAAACGGCGGGGGGATCCACAGATACGCAGTATTTT. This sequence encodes CASKTAGGSTDTQYF. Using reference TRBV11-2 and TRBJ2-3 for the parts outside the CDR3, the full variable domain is EAGVAQSPRYKIIEKRQSVAFWCNPISGHATLYWYQQILGQGPKLLIQFQNNGVVDDSQLPKDRFSAERLKGVDSTLKIQPAKLEDSAVYLCASKTAGGSTDTQYFGPGTRLTVL.

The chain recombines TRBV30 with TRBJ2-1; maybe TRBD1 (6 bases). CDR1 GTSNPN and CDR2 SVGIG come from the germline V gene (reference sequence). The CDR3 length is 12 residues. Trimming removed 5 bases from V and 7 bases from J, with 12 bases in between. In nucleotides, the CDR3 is TGTGCCTGGTGGGGTCAGGGGAATGAGCAGTTCTTC. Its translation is CAWWGQGNEQFF.

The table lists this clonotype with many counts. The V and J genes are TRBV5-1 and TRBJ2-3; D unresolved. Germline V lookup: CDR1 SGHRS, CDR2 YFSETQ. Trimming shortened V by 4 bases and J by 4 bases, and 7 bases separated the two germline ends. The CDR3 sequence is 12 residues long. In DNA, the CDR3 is TGCGCCAGCAGCCTCACTGCAGATACGCAGTATTTT. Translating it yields CASSLTADTQYF.

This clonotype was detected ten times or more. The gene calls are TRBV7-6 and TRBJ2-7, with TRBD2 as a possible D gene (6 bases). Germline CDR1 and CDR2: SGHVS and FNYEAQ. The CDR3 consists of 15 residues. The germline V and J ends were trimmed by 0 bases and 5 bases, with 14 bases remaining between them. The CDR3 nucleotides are TGTGCCAGCAGCTTAGCGGGCCGGGGAGGAAACGAGCAGTACTTC. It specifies CASSLAGRGGNEQYF.

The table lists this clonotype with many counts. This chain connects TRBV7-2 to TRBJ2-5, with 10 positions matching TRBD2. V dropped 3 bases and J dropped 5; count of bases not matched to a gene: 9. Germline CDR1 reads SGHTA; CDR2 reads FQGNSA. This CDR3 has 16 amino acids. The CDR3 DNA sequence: TGTGCCAGCAGCTTTCAAGAGCGGGGGGGCTGGGAGACCCAGTACTTC. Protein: CASSFQERGGWETQYF.

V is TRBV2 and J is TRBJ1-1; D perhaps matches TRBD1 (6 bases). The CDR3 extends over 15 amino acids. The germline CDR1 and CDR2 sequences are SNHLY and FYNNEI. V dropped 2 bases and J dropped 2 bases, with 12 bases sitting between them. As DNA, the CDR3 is TGTGCCAGCAGTGAACTCGGGACACGAAACACTGAAGCTTTCTTT. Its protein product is CASSELGTRNTEAFF.

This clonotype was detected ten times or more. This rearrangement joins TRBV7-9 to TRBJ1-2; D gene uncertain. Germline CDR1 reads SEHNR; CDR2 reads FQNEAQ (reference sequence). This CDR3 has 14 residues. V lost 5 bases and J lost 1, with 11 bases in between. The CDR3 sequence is CASSPNNDNYGYTF. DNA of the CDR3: TGTGCCAGCAGCCCTAACAACGATAACTATGGCTACACCTTC.

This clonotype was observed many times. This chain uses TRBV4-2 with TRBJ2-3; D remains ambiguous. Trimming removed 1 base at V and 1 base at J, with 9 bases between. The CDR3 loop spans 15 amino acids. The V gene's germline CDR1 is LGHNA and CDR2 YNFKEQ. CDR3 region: CASSQGGSGTDTQYF. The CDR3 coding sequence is TGTGCCAGCAGCCAAGGTGGATCGGGCACAGATACGCAGTATTTT.

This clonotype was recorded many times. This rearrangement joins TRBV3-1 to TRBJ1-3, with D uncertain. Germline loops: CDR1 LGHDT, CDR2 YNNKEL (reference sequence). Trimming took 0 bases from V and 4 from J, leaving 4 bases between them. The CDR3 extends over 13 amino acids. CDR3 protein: CASSQDGGNTIYF. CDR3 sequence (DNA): TGTGCCAGCAGCCAAGATGGAGGAAACACCATATATTTT. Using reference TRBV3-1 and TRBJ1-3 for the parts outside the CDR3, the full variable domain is DTAVSQTPKYLVTQMGNDKSIKCEQNLGHDTMYWYKQDSKKFLKIMFSYNNKELIINETVPNRFSPKSPDKAHLNLHINSLELGDSAVYFCASSQDGGNTIYFGEGSWLTVV.

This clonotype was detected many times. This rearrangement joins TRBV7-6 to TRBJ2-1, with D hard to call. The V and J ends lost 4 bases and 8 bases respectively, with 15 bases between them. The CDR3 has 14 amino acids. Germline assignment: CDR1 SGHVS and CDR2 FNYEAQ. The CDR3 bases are TGTGCCAGCAGCTCGTCGGGTAGGAGCTATGAGCAGTTCTTC. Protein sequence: CASSSSGRSYEQFF.

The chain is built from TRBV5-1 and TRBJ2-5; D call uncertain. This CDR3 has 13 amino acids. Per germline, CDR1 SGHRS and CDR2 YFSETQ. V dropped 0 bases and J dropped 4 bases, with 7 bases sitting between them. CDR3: CASSLGGSETQYF. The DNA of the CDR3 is TGCGCCAGCAGCTTGGGGGGTTCAGAGACCCAGTACTTC. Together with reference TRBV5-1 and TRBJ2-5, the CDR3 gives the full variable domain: KAGVTQTPRYLIKTRGQQVTLSCSPISGHRSVSWYQQTPGQGLQFLFEYFSETQRNKGNFPGRFSGRQFSNSRSEMNVSTLELGDSALYLCASSLGGSETQYFGPGTRLLVL.

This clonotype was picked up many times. CDR3 in amino acids: CAISEGLAGGEAQYF. DNA of the CDR3: TGTGCCATCAGTGAGGGACTAGCGGGAGGTGAGGCCCAGTACTTC. The rearrangement links TRBV10-3 to TRBJ2-5; 14 nucleotides agree with TRBD2. The CDR3 has 15 residues. Unmatched junction bases numbered 5, after V lost 2 bases and J lost 9 bases. CDR1 and CDR2 (germline): ENHRY, SYGVKD.

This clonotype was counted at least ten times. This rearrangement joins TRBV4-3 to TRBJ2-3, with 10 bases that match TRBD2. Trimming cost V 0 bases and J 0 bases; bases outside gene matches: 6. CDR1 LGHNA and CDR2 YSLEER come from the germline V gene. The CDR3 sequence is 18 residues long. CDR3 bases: TGCGCCAGCAGCCAAGATCTCTCTAGCGGGAGTAGCACAGATACGCAGTATTTT. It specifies CASSQDLSSGSSTDTQYF.

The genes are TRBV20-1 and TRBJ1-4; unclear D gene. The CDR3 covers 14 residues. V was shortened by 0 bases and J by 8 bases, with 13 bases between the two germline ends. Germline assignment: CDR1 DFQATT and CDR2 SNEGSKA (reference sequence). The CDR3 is CSARDWEDEEKLFF. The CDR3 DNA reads TGCAGTGCTAGAGATTGGGAGGACGAAGAAAAACTGTTTTTT.

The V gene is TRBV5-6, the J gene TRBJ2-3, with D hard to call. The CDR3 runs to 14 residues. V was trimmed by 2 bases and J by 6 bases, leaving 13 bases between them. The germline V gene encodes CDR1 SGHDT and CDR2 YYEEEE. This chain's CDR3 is CASSFLQGPDTQYF. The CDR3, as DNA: TGTGCCAGCAGCTTTTTACAAGGCCCTGATACGCAGTATTTT.

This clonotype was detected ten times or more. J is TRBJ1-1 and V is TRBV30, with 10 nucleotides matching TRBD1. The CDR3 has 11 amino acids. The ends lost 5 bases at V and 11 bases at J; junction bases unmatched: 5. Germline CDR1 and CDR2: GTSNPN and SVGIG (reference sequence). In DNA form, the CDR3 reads TGTGCCTGGGGACAGGGGGTTCGGGCTTTCTTT. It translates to CAWGQGVRAFF.

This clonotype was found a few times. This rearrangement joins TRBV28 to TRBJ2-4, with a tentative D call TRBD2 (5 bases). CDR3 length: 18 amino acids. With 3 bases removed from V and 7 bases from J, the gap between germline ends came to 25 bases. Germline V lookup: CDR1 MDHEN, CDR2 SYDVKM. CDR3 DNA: TGTGCCAGCAGTTTGGGGAGCGGATTCGGGGTTGATGGGAACATTCAGTACTTC. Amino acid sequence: CASSLGSGFGVDGNIQYF.